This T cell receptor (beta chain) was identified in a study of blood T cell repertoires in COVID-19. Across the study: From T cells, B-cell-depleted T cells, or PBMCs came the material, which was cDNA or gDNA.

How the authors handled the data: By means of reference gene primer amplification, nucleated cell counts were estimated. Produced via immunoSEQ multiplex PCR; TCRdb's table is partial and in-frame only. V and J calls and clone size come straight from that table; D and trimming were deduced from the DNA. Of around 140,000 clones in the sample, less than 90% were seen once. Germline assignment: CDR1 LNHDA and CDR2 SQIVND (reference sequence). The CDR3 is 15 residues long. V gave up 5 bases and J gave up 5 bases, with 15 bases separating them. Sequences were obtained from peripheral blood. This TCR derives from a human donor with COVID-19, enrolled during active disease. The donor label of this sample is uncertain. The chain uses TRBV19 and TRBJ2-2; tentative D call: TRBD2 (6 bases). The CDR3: CASSPLGLRTGELFF. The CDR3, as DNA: TGTGCCAGTAGTCCCCTGGGACTGAGGACCGGGGAGCTGTTTTTT.